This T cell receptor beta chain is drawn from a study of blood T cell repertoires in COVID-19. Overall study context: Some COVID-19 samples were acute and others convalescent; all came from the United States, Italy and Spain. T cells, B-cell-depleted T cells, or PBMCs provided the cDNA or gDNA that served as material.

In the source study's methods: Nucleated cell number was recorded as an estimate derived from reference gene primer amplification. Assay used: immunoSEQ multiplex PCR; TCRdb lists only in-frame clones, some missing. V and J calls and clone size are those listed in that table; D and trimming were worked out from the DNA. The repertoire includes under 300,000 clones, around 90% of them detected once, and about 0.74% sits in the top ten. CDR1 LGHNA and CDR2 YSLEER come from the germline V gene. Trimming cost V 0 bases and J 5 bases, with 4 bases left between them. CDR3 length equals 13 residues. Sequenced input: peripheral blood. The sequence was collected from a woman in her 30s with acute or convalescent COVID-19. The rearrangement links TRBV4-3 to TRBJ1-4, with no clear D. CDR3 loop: CASSQDLNEKLFF. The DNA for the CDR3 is TGCGCCAGCAGCCAAGACTTAAATGAAAAACTGTTTTTT.